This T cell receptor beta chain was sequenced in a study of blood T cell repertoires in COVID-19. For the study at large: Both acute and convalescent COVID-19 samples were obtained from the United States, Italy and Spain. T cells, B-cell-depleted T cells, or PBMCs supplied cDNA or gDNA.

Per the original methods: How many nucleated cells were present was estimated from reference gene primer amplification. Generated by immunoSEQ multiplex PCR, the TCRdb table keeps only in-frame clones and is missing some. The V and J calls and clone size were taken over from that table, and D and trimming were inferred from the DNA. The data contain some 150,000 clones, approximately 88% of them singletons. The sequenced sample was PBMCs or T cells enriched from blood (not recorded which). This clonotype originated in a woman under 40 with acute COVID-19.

The CDR3 nucleotides read TGCGCCAGCAGCTCCCGCGGGGCAATAATAAACACTGAAGCTTTCTTT. Translated, it gives CASSSRGAIINTEAFF. This chain uses TRBV4-1 with TRBJ1-1; TRBD1 is a possible D gene (5 bases). The CDR3 covers 16 residues. The V end lost 5 bases, the J end lost 2 bases, and 18 bases lay between the germline ends. Germline V gene lookup returns CDR1 MGHRA and CDR2 YSYEKL.